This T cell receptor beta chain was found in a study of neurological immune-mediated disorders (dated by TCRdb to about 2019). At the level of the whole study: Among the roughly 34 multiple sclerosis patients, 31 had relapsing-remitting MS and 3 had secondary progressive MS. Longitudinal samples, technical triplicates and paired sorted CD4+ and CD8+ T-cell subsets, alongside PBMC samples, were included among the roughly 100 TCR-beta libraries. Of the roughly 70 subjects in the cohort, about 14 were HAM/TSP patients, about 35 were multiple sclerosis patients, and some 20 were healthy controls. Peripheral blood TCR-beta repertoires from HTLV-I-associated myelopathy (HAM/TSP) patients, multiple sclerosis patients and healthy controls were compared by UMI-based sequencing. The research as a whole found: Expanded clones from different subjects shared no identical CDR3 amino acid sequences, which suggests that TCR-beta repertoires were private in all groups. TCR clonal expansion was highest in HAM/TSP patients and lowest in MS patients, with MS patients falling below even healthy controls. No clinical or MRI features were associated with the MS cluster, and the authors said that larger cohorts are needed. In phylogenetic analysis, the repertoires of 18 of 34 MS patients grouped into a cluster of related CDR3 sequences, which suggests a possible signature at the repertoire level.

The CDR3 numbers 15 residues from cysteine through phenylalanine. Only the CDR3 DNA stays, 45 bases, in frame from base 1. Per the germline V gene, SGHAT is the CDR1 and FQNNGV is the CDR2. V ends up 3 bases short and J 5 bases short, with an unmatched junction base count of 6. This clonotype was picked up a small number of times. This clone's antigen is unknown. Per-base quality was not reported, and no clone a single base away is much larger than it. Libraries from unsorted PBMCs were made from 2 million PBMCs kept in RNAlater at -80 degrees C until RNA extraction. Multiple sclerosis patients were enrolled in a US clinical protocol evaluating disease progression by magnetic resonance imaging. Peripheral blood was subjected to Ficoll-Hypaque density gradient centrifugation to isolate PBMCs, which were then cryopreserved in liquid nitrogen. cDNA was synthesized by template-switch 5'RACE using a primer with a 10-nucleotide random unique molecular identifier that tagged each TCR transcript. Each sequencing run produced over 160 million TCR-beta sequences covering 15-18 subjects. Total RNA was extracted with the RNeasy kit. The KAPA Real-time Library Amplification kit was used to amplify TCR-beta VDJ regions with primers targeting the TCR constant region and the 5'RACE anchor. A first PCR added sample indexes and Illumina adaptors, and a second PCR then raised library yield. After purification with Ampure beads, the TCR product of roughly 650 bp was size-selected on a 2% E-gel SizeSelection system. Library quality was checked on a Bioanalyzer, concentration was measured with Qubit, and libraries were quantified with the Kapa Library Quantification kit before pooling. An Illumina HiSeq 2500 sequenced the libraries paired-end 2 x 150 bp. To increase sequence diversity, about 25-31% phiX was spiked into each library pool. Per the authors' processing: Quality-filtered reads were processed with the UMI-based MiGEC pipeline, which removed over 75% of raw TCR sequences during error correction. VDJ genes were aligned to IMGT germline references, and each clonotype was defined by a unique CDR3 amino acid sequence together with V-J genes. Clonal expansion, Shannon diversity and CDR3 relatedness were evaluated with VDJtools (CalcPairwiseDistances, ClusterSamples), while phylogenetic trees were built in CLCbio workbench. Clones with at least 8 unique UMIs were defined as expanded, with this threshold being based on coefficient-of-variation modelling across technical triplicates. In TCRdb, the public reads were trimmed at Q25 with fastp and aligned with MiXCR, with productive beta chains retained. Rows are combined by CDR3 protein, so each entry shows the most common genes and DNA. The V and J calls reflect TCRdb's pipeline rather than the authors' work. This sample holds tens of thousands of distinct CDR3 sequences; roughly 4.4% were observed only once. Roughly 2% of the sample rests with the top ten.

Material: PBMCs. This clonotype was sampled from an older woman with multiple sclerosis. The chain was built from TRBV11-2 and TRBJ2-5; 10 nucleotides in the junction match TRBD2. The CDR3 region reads CASSLAAGGRETQYF. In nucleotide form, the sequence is TGTGCCAGCAGCTTGGCAGCGGGAGGGCGTGAGACCCAGTACTTC.